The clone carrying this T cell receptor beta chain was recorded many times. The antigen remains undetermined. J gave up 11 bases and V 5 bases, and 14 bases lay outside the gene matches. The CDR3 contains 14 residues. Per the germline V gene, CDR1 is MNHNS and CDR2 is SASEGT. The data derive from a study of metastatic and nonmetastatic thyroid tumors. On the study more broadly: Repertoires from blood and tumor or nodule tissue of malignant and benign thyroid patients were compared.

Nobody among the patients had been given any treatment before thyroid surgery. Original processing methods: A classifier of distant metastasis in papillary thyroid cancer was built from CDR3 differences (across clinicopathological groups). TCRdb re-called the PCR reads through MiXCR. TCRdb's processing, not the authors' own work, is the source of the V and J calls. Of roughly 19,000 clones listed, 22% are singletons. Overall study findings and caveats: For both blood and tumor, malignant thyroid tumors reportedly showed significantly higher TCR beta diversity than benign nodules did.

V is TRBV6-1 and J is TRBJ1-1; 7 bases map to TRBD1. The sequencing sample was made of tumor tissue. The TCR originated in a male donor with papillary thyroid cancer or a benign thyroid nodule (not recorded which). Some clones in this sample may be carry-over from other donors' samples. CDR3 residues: CASSLLPQTGKAFF. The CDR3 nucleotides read TGTGCCAGCAGTCTACTTCCCCAGACAGGGAAGGCTTTCTTT.